The clone carrying this TCR beta chain has just a few counts. Germline-derived CDR1 and CDR2 are LNHDA and SQIVND (reference sequence). The V gene lost 6 bases and the J gene lost 0 bases, with 15 bases spanning the gap. This CDR3 has 16 residues. TCRdb reanalysed the 5' RACE reads using MiXCR and keeps one entry per CDR3 protein. Here the sample spans about 260,000 distinct CDR3 sequences, around 5.2% being singletons. The source of the sample is a study of T cells after yellow fever vaccination. The sequences come from CD4+ T cells sorted from PBMCs, collected on the day of the yellow fever booster vaccination. The genes are TRBV19 and TRBJ1-5; a possible D gene is TRBD1 (5 bases). The TCR sequence derives from a man aged 18 to 35 who received the YFV17D yellow fever vaccine. CDR3 sequence reads: CASSRWGPYSNQPQHF. In DNA form, the CDR3 reads TGTGCCAGTAGCCGGTGGGGACCGTATAGCAATCAGCCCCAGCATTTT.